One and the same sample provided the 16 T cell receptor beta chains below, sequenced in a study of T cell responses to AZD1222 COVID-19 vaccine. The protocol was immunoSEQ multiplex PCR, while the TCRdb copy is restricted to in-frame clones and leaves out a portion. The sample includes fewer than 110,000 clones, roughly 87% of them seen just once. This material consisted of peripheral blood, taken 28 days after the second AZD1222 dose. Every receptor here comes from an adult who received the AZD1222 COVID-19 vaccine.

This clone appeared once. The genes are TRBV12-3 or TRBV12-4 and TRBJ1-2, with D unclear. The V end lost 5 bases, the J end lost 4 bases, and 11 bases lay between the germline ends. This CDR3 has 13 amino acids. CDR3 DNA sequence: TGTGCCAGCAGTCCCCTGGGGATCTATGGCTACACCTTC. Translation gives CASSPLGIYGYTF.

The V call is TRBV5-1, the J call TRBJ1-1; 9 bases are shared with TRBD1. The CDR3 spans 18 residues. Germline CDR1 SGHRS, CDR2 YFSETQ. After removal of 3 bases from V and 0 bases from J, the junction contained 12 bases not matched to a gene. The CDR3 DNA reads TGCGCCAGCAGCTGGGGGACAGGGCCTCCAATCATGAACACTGAAGCTTTCTTT. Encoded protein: CASSWGTGPPIMNTEAFF.

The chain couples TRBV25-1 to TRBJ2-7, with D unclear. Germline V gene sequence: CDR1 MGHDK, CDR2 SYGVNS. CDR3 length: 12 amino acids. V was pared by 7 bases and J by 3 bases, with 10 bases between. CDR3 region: CASISTGYEQYF. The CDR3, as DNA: TGTGCCAGCATCTCAACGGGCTACGAGCAGTACTTC.

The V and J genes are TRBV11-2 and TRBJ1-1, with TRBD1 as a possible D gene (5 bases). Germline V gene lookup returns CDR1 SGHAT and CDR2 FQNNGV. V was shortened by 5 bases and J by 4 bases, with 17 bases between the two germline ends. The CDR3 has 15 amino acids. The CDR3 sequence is CASSSGWQGGTEAFF. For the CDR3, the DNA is TGTGCCAGCAGCAGTGGGTGGCAGGGCGGCACTGAAGCTTTCTTT.

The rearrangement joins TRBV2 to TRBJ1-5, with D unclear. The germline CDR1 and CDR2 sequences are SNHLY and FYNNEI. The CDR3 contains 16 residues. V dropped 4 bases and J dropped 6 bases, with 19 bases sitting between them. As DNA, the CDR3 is TGTGCCAGCAGTGTTGCAGGCAGAGAGGTGGCTCAGCCCCAGCATTTT. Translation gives CASSVAGREVAQPQHF.

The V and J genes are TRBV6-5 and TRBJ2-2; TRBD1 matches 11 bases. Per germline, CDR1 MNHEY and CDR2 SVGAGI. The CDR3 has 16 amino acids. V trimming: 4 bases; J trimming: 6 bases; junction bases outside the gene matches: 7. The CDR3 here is CASSLPGTGGSGELFF. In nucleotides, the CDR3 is TGTGCCAGCAGTTTACCCGGGACAGGGGGATCCGGGGAGCTGTTTTTT.

DNA of the CDR3: TGTGCCAGCAGCGCCGGGGACCACGATTCACCCCTCCACTTT. This gives the protein CASSAGDHDSPLHF. The chain combines TRBV9 with TRBJ1-6; D might be TRBD1 (5 bases). The CDR3 contains 14 residues. Trimming pared 3 bases from V and 8 bases from J, leaving 12 bases between. The germline gives CDR1 SGDLS, CDR2 YYNGEE.

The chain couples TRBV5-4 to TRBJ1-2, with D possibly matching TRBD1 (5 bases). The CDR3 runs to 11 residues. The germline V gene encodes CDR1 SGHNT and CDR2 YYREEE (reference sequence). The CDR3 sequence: CAGGQGRGYTF. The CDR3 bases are TGTGCAGGAGGGCAGGGTCGAGGCTACACCTTC.

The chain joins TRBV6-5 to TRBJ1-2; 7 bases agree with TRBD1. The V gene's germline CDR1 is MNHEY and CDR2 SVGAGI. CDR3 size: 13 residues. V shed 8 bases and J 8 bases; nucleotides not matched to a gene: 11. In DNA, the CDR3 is TGTGCCAGCGGAGACAGGGCCGGCGGGGGCTACACCTTC. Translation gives CASGDRAGGGYTF.

For the CDR3, the DNA is TGTGCCATCAGTCCGGGGGTGGGATCTCTCGAGCAGTACTTC. Translated: CAISPGVGSLEQYF. The J gene is TRBJ2-7, the V gene TRBV10-3, with D tentatively TRBD2 (6 bases). Per germline, CDR1 ENHRY and CDR2 SYGVKD. V was clipped by 5 bases and J by 6 bases, with 17 bases between them. The CDR3 spans 14 residues.

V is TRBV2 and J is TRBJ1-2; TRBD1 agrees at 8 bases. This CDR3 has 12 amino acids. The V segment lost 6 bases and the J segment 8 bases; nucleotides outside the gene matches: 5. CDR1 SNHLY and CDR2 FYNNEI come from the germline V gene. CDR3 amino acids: CASRQGGEGYTF. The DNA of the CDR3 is TGTGCCAGCAGACAGGGGGGCGAGGGCTACACCTTC.

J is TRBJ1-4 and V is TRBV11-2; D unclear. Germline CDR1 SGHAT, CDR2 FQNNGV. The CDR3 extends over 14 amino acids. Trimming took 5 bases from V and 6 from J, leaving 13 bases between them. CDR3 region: CASSPRINYEKLFF. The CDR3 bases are TGTGCCAGCAGCCCAAGAATCAACTATGAAAAACTGTTTTTT.

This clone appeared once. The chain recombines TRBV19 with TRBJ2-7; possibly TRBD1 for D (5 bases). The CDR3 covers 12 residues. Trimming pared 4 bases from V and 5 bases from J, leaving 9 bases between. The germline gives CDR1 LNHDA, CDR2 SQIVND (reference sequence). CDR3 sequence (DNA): TGTGCCAGTAGTAGCAGGGTCGACGAGCAGTACTTC. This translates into CASSSRVDEQYF.

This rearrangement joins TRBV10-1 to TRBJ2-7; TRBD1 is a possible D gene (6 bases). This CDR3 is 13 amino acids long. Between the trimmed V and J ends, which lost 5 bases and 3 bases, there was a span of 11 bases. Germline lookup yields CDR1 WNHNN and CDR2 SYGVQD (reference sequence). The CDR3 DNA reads TGCGCCAGCAGTTCGGGACAAAGCTACGAGCAGTACTTC. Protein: CASSSGQSYEQYF.

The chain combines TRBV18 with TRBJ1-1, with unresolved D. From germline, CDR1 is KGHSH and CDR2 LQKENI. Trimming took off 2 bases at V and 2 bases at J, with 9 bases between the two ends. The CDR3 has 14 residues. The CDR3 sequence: CASSPKQINTEAFF. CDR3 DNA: TGTGCCAGCTCACCAAAACAGATCAACACTGAAGCTTTCTTT.

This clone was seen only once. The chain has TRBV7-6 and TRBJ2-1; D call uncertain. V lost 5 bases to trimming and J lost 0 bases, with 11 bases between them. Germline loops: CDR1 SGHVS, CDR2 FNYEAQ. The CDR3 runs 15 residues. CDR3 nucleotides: TGTGCCAGCAGCCTTCCGAGGAGCTCCTACAATGAGCAGTTCTTC. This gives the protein CASSLPRSSYNEQFF. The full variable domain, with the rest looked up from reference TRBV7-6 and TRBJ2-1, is GAGVSQSPRYKVTKRGQDVALRCDPISGHVSLYWYRQALGQGPEFLTYFNYEAQQDKSGLPNDRFSAERPEGSISTLTIQRTEQRDSAMYRCASSLPRSSYNEQFFGPGTRLTVL.